The entry that follows covers one T cell receptor (beta chain) sequence. What it binds is not known. At one boundary the junction diverges from the germline segment, which might be a read error. The CDR3 consists of 15 residues. It was with a sample-barcoded 5' primer and a J-beta primer mix that a second PCR of about 6 to 11 cycles was run. TCRdb called the 5' RACE reads again in MiXCR, with one record for every CDR3 protein. The sample shows over a million distinct CDR3 sequences, around two fifths of them seen only once. This entry belongs to a study of blood T cells in healthy people across ages. General study points: Among T cells, TCR beta diversity per million cells dropped roughly linearly as age rose.

The rearrangement uses TRBV12-3 or TRBV12-4 and TRBJ2-3; 9 nucleotides align to TRBD2. The specimen sequenced was blood. This clonotype originated in a woman aged 18-35 years in good health. CDR3: CASGLTSGSTDTQYF. DNA of the CDR3: TGTGCCAGCGGTTTGACTAGCGGAAGCACAGATACGCAGTATTTT.